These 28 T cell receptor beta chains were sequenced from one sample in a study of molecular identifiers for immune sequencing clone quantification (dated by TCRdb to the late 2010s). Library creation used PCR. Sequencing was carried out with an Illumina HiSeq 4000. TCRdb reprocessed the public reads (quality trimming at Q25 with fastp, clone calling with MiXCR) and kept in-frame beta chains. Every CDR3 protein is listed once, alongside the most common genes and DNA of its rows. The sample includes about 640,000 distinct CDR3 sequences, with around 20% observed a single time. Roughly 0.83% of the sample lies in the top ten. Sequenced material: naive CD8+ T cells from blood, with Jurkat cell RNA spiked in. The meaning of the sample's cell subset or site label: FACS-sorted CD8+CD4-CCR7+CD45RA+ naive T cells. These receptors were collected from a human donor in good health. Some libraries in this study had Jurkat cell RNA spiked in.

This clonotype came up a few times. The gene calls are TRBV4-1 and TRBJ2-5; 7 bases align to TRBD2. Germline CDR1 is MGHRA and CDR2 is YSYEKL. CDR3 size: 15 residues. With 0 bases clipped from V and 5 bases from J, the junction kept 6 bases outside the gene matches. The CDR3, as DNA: TGCGCCAGCAGCCAAGAGGGAGGGCTCCGGGAGACCCAGTACTTC. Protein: CASSQEGGLRETQYF.

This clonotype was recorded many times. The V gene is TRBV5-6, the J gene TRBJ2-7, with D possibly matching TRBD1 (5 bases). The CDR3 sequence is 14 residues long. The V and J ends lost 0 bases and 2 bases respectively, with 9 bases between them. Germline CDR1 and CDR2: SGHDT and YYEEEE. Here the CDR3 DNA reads TGTGCCAGCAGCTTGGGGGGCAGCACCTACGAGCAGTACTTC. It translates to CASSLGGSTYEQYF.

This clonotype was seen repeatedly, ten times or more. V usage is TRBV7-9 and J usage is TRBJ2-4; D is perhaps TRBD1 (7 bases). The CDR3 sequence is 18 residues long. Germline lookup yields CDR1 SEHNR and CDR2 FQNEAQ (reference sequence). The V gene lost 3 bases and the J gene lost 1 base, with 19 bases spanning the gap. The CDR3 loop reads CASSLRVGQAGAKNIQYF. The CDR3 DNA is TGTGCCAGCAGCTTGCGTGTTGGACAGGCGGGGGCCAAAAACATTCAGTACTTC.

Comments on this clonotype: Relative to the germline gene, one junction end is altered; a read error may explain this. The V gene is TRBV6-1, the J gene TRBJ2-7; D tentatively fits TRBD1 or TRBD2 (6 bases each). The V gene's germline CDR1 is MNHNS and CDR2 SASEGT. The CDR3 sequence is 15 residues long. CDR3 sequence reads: CAGSHWGDNNYEQYF. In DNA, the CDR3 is TGTGCCGGCAGCCACTGGGGGGACAACAACTACGAGCAGTACTTC.

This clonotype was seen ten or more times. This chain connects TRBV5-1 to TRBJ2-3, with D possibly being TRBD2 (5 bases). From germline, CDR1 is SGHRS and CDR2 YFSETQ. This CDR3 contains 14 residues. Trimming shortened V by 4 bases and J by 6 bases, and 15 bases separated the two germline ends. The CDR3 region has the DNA TGCGCCAGCAGCCCCTGGAACGGGGTCGATACGCAGTATTTT. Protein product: CASSPWNGVDTQYF.

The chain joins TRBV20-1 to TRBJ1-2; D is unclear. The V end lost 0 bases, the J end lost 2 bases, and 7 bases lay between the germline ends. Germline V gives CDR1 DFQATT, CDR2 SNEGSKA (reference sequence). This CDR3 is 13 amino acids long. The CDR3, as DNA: TGCAGTGCTAGAGATACCCTAAACTATGGCTACACCTTC. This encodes CSARDTLNYGYTF.

The CDR3 DNA reads TGTGCCAGCAGCCCGGACAGCCAAGAATACAATGAGCAGTTCTTC. It yields the protein CASSPDSQEYNEQFF. This chain joins TRBV11-2 and TRBJ2-1, with D perhaps matching TRBD1 (6 bases). Germline V gene lookup returns CDR1 SGHAT and CDR2 FQNNGV. V lost 5 bases to trimming and J lost 4 bases, with 15 bases between them. This CDR3 region has 15 residues.

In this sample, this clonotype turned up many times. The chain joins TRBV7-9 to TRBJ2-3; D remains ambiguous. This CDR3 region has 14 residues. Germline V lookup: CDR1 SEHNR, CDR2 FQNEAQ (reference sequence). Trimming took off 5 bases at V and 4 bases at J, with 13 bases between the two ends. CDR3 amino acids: CASSPHIGADTQYF. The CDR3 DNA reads TGTGCCAGCAGCCCACACATAGGCGCAGATACGCAGTATTTT.

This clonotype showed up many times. The CDR3 nucleotides read TGCGCCAGCAGCCAAGATCGGGGTTACTACGAGCAGTACTTC. Translated: CASSQDRGYYEQYF. The chain is built from TRBV4-3 and TRBJ2-7; a possible D gene is TRBD2 (5 bases). CDR1 LGHNA and CDR2 YSLEER come from the germline V gene. Trimming stripped 0 bases from V and 3 bases from J, with 9 bases between. This CDR3 contains 14 residues.

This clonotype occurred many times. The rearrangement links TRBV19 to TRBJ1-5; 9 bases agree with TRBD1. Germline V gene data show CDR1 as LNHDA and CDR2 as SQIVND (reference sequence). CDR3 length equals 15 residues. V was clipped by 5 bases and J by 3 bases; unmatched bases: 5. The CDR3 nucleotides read TGTGCCAGTAGTCCGGGACAGGGCAACAATCAGCCCCAGCATTTT. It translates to CASSPGQGNNQPQHF.

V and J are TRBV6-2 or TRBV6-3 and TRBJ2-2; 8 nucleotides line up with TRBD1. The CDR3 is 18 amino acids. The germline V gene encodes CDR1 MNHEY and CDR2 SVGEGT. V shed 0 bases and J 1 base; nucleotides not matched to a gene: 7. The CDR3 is CASSYSDRENLNTGELFF. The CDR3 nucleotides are TGTGCCAGCAGTTACTCGGACAGGGAAAATTTGAACACCGGGGAGCTGTTTTTT.

CDR3 sequence (DNA): TGTGCCAGCAGGACTAGCGGGGGGGGCTTCTACAATGAGCAGTTCTTC. Translated, it gives CASRTSGGGFYNEQFF. The rearrangement joins TRBV6-2 or TRBV6-3 to TRBJ2-1; 14 bases agree with TRBD2. CDR3 size: 16 residues. Germline V CDR1 and CDR2: MNHEY, SVGEGT. With 6 bases clipped from V and 3 bases from J, the junction kept 4 bases outside the gene matches.

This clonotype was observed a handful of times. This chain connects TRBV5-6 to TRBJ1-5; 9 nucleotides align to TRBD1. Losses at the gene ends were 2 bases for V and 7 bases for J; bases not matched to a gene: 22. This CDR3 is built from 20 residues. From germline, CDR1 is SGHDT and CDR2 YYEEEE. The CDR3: CASSFKNAGTGNPYEQPQHF. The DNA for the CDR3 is TGTGCCAGCAGCTTCAAAAACGCCGGGACAGGGAATCCATATGAACAGCCCCAGCATTTT. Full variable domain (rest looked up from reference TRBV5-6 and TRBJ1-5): DAGVTQSPTHLIKTRGQQVTLRCSPKSGHDTVSWYQQALGQGPQFIFQYYEEEERQRGNFPDRFSGHQFPNYSSELNVNALLLGDSALYLCASSFKNAGTGNPYEQPQHFGDGTRLSIL.

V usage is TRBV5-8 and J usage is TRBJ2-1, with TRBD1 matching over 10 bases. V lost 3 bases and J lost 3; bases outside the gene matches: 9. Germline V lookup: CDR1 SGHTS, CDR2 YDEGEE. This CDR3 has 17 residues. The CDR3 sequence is CASSSKYRDRGYNEQFF. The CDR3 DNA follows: TGTGCCAGCAGCTCCAAGTACCGGGACAGGGGCTACAATGAGCAGTTCTTC.

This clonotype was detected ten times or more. The CDR3 nucleotides read TGTGCCAGTAGTATCGGGACAGGTTTCACAGATACGCAGTATTTT. Translating it yields CASSIGTGFTDTQYF. The chain couples TRBV19 to TRBJ2-3; 8 nucleotides line up with TRBD1. The V gene end was trimmed by 3 bases and the J gene end by 2 bases; junction bases not matched to a gene: 4. CDR1 LNHDA and CDR2 SQIVND come from the germline V gene (reference sequence). There are 15 residues in the CDR3.

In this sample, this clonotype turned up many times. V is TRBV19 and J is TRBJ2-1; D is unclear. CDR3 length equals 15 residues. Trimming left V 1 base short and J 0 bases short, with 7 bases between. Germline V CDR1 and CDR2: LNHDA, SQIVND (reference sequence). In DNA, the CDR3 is TGTGCCAGTAGTATAGTCGAGAGCTCCTACAATGAGCAGTTCTTC. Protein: CASSIVESSYNEQFF.

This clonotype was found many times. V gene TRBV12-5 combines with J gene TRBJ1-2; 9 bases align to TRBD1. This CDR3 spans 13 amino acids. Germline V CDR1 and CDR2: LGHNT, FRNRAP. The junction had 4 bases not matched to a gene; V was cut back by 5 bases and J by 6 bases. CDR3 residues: CASGTGQGNGYTF. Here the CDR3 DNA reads TGTGCTAGTGGTACTGGACAGGGGAATGGCTACACCTTC.

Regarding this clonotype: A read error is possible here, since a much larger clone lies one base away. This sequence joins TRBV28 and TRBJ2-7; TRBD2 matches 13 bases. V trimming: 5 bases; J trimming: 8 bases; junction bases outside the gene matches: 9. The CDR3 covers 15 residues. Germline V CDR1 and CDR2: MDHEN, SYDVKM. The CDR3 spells CASSPTSGRYYKQYF. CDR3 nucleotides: TGTGCCAGCAGTCCGACTAGCGGGAGGTATTACAAGCAGTACTTC.

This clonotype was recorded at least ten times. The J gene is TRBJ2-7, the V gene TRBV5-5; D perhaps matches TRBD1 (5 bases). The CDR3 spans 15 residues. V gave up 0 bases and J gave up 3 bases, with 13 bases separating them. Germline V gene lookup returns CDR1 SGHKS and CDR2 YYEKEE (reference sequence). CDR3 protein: CASSLGQFGYYEQYF. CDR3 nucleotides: TGTGCCAGCAGCTTGGGACAGTTCGGTTACTACGAGCAGTACTTC.

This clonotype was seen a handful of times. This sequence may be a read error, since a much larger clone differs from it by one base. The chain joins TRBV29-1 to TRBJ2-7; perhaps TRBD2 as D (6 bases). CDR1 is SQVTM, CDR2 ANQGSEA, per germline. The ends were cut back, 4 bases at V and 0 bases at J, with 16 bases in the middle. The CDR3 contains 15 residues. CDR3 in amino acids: CSVVGSAGSSYEQYF. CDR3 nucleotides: TGCAGCGTTGTAGGGTCGGCGGGATCCTCCTACGAGCAGTACTTC.

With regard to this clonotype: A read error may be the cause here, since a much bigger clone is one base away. The CDR3 nucleotides read TGTGCCAGCAGCCGATTAGGAACTCCCCACGAGCAGTACTTC. Translation gives CASSRLGTPHEQYF. V is TRBV6-5 and J is TRBJ2-7; D not certain. From germline, CDR1 is MNHEY and CDR2 SVGAGI. CDR3 length: 14 amino acids. The germline V and J ends were trimmed by 6 bases and 5 bases, with 17 bases remaining between them.

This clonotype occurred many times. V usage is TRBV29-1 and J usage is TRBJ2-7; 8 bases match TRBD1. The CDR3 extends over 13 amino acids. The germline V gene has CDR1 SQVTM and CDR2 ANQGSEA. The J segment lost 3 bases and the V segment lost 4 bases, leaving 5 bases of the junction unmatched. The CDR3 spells CSVAGTGVYEQYF. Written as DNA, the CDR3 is TGCAGCGTTGCCGGGACAGGAGTCTACGAGCAGTACTTC.

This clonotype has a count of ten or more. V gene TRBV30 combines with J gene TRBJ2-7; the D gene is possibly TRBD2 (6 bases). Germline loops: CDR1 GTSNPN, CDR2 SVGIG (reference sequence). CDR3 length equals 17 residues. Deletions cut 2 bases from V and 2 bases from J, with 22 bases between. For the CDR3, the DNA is TGTGCCTGGAGTACAACAACCCACGGGGGAAGCCCCTACGAGCAGTACTTC. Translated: CAWSTTTHGGSPYEQYF. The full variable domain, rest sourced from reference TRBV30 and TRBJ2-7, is SQTIHQWPATLVQPVGSPLSLECTVEGTSNPNLYWYRQAAGRGLQLLFYSVGIGQISSEVPQNLSASRPQDRQFILSSKKLLLSDSGFYLCAWSTTTHGGSPYEQYFGPGTRLTVT.

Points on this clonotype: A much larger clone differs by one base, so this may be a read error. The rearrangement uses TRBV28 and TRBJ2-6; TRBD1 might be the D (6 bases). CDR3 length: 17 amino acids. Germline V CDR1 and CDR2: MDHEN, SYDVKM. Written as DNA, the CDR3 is TGTGCCAGCAGTTTTGGACAGAAGCTCTCTGGGGCCAACGTCCTGGCTTTC. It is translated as CASSFGQKLSGANVLAF.

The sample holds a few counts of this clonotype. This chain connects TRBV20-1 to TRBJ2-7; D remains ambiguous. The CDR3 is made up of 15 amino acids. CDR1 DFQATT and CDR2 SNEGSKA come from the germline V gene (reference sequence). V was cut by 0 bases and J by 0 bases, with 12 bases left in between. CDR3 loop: CSARDPGRVSYEQYF. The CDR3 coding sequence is TGCAGTGCTAGAGATCCAGGACGGGTCTCCTACGAGCAGTACTTC.

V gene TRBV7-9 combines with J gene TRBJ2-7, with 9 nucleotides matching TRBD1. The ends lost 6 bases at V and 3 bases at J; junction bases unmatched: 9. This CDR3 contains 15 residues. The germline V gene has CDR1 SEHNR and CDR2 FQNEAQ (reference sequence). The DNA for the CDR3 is TGTGCCAGCAGACCTCCGGGACAGGGCGGCTACGAGCAGTACTTC. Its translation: CASRPPGQGGYEQYF.

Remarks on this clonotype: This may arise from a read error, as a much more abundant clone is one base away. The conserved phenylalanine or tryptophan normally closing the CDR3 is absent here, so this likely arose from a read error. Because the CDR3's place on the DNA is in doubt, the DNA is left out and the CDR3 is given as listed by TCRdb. The CDR3 sequence: CASSTGPLEFS. This chain joins TRBV6-5 and TRBJ2-1; the table's TRBD1 call for D was not verified on the DNA. The CDR3 spans 11 residues, counting both ends. In germline, CDR1 is MNHEY, CDR2 SVGAGI.

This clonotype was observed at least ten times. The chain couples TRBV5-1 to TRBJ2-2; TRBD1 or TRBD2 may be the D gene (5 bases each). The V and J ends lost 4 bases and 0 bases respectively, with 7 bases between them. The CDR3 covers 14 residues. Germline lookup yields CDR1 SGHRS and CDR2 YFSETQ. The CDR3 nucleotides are TGCGCCAGCAGCGGGGGAGCGAACACCGGGGAGCTGTTTTTT. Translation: CASSGGANTGELFF.